The 11 T cell receptor beta chains in this list originate from one sample, sequenced in a study of blood T cells in healthy people across ages. Alongside a J-beta primer mix, a sample-barcoded 5' primer served in a second PCR lasting roughly 7 to 11 cycles. TCRdb recomputed calls from the 5' RACE reads with MiXCR, one row per CDR3 protein. The table records 780,000 or so distinct CDR3 sequences, more than 55% of them present only once. Sample: blood. All receptors derive from a man aged 40-49 years in good health.

J is TRBJ2-5 and V is TRBV27; 7 nucleotides line up with TRBD1. CDR1 is MNHEY, CDR2 SMNVEV, per germline (reference sequence). This CDR3 region has 14 residues. Trimming took 5 bases from V and 11 from J; bases not matched to a gene: 14. In DNA, the CDR3 is TGTGCCAGCAGTCCTAGCCCAACAGGGGTTGAGCAGTACTTC. Translating it yields CASSPSPTGVEQYF.

This clonotype was observed a handful of times. J is TRBJ2-7 and V is TRBV7-9; D uncertain. Germline values: CDR1 SEHNR, CDR2 FQNEAQ (reference sequence). V lost 2 bases and J 6 bases, leaving 11 bases between the germline ends. The CDR3 spans 13 residues. CDR3 sequence (DNA): TGTGCCAGCAGCTTATTCCTCCTCGGCGAGCAGTACTTC. This encodes CASSLFLLGEQYF.

The DNA for the CDR3 is TGCAGTGCTGCCGGGACTAGGATCCTGAATGAGCAGTTCTTC. Residues: CSAAGTRILNEQFF. The chain carries TRBV20-1 and TRBJ2-1; 8 bases align to TRBD2. Germline CDR1 DFQATT, CDR2 SNEGSKA (reference sequence). With V trimmed by 5 bases and J by 7 bases, 10 bases remained unmatched. The CDR3 has 14 amino acids.

The rearrangement joins TRBV7-9 to TRBJ1-1, with a possible D match to TRBD1 (6 bases). This CDR3 is 14 amino acids long. Germline lookup yields CDR1 SEHNR and CDR2 FQNEAQ (reference sequence). With 5 bases removed from V and 5 bases from J, the gap between germline ends came to 15 bases. The CDR3 reads CASSPGQSSTEAFF. The CDR3 DNA is TGTGCCAGCAGCCCAGGACAGTCATCAACTGAAGCTTTCTTT.

This sequence joins TRBV29-1 and TRBJ2-3; 7 nucleotides agree with TRBD2. With 3 bases clipped from V and 2 bases from J, the junction kept 2 bases outside the gene matches. The CDR3 length is 13 residues. The V gene's germline CDR1 is SQVTM and CDR2 ANQGSEA. The CDR3 loop is CSVDGRATDTQYF. The CDR3 DNA reads as TGCAGCGTTGATGGGAGGGCCACAGATACGCAGTATTTT.

In its sample, this clonotype was seen a few times. The chain employs TRBV7-3 and TRBJ2-1; TRBD1 matches at 7 bases. The V segment lost 0 bases and the J segment 5 bases; nucleotides outside the gene matches: 1. Germline CDR1 reads SGHTA; CDR2 reads FQGTGA. The CDR3 loop spans 14 amino acids. CDR3 sequence: CASSLTGQNNEQFF. The CDR3 nucleotides are TGTGCCAGCAGCTTAACGGGACAGAACAATGAGCAGTTCTTC.

The chain employs TRBV20-1 and TRBJ2-1; the D gene is possibly TRBD1 (6 bases). The CDR3 is 13 amino acids. Trimming shortened V by 3 bases and J by 4 bases, and 10 bases separated the two germline ends. Looked up from germline, CDR1 is DFQATT and CDR2 is SNEGSKA (reference sequence). For the CDR3, the DNA is TGCAGTGCTAGGTCCCAGGGGTACAATGAGCAGTTCTTC. This gives the protein CSARSQGYNEQFF.

This clonotype turned up a few times. The V and J genes are TRBV2 and TRBJ1-4; 7 nucleotides match TRBD1. After removal of 3 bases from V and 11 bases from J, the junction contained 3 bases not matched to a gene. This CDR3 has 12 residues. Germline V gene lookup returns CDR1 SNHLY and CDR2 FYNNEI. The CDR3 DNA is TGTGCCAGCAGTGAGGGGGGACAGAAACTGTTTTTT. Residues: CASSEGGQKLFF. The entire variable domain, with the rest obtained from reference TRBV2 and TRBJ1-4, is as follows: EPEVTQTPSHQVTQMGQEVILRCVPISNHLYFYWYRQILGQKVEFLVSFYNNEISEKSEIFDDQFSVERPDGSNFTLKIRSTKLEDSAMYFCASSEGGQKLFFGSGTQLSVL.

CDR3 DNA: TGTGCCAGCAGCTTAGGCGGGACTAGCGCGGCGGAGACCCAGTACTTC. The encoded protein is CASSLGGTSAAETQYF. V gene TRBV7-6 combines with J gene TRBJ2-5; TRBD2 matches at 10 bases. V trimming: 1 base; J trimming: 5 bases; junction bases outside the gene matches: 7. The CDR3 has 16 residues. The V gene's germline CDR1 is SGHVS and CDR2 FNYEAQ.

The V gene is TRBV11-2, the J gene TRBJ2-3; TRBD1 matches 11 bases. Germline loops: CDR1 SGHAT, CDR2 FQNNGV. The V segment lost 4 bases and the J segment 2 bases; nucleotides outside the gene matches: 5. The CDR3 is 16 amino acids. The DNA of the CDR3 is TGTGCCAGCAGCTCCTGGACAGGGGGCGACACAGATACGCAGTATTTT. Translating it yields CASSSWTGGDTDTQYF.

This clonotype was observed a handful of times. The chain couples TRBV5-6 to TRBJ2-5; perhaps TRBD2 as D (6 bases). V was trimmed by 3 bases and J by 7 bases, leaving 16 bases between them. The CDR3 contains 14 residues. Germline CDR1 is SGHDT and CDR2 is YYEEEE. This CDR3 reads CASSSLRRDGTQYF. Written as DNA, the CDR3 is TGTGCCAGCAGCTCCTTGCGGAGGGATGGGACCCAGTACTTC.